This entry describes one T cell receptor beta chain. Its specificity is not known. This sample is drawn from a study of T cell repertoires in cytomegalovirus infection. Study-level information: CMV epitopes used comprised recently identified HLA-C-restricted ones and well-studied HLA-B-restricted ones. Public TCR beta signature analysis indicated the presence of both CMV infection and matching HLA type.

Trimming removed 11 bases from V and 5 bases from J, with 9 bases in between. The CDR3 has 10 residues. Germline assignment: CDR1 MDHEN and CDR2 SYDVKM. TCRdb processed the reads anew with MiXCR; each CDR3 protein has one entry. Found here are roughly 700,000 distinct CDR3 sequences, 33% of them singletons; the top ten hold about 20%. Study results and limitations: The ex vivo response was dominated by HLA-C-restricted CMV-specific TCR beta clonotypes. Summed public TCR beta family frequency identified CMV carriers bearing the relevant HLA.

The starting material was cultured PBMCs, obtained from culture after CMV antigen stimulation. This chain uses TRBV28 with TRBJ1-2, with D tentatively TRBD1 (5 bases). The sequence derives from a human donor in good health (CMV status not recorded). Some clones in this sample may be carry-over from other donors' samples. The CDR3 sequence is CAVGEYGYTF. The CDR3, as DNA: TGTGCCGTAGGGGAATATGGCTACACCTTC.